This T cell receptor beta chain was sequenced in a study of T-cell reconstitution after alpha-beta-depleted transplantation in children. Study findings and constraints: Most T-cell counts and diversity one year after the transplant came from T cells that were newly produced. Reportedly, only several hundred clones from non-depleted graft cells drove alpha-beta T-cell counts at about two months. Recipient T cells and thymic progenitors that survived were the source of the high TCRbeta diversity seen at day 60 in some patients.

Preparation of the TCRbeta library used unique molecular identifiers. A single record per CDR3 protein comes from TCRdb applying MiXCR to the PCR reads. The sample consists of over 150,000 distinct CDR3 sequences, approximately 6% of them appearing once. At least ten counts were recorded for this clonotype. Its antigen is still unknown. The CDR3 has 13 amino acids. Germline CDR1 and CDR2: DFQATT and SNEGSKA (reference sequence). J gave up 7 bases and V 5 bases, and 7 bases lay outside the gene matches. This TCR derives from a girl less than two years old with combined immunodeficiency, due to receive a stem cell transplant. The V and J genes are TRBV20-1 and TRBJ2-1; 8 bases match TRBD2. Sample: PBMCs, taken before TCRalphabeta/CD19-depleted stem cell transplant. The CDR3 sequence: CSAPPGGGNEQFF. CDR3 nucleotide sequence: TGCAGTGCTCCCCCGGGGGGGGGTAATGAGCAGTTCTTC.